Presented here are 21 T cell receptor beta chains from one specimen sequenced in a study of shared clonotypes between healthy human individuals. TCRdb keeps only in-frame clones here, not all; method: immunoSEQ multiplex PCR. The data show approximately 1.4 million clones, 95% to 99% seen once. Specimen: naive CD4+ T cells sorted from blood. Sample subset: CD45RA+ positively selected. The receptors derive from a man under 40 in good health.

The chain joins TRBV6-5 to TRBJ1-1, with D perhaps matching TRBD1 (6 bases). This CDR3 is built from 13 residues. Per germline, CDR1 MNHEY and CDR2 SVGAGI. Deletions cut 6 bases from V and 3 bases from J, with 11 bases between. Here the CDR3 reads CASRNTGYTEAFF. The CDR3 nucleotides read TGTGCCAGCAGAAATACAGGGTACACTGAAGCTTTCTTT.

The chain employs TRBV6-4 and TRBJ2-1, with TRBD2 matching 12 bases. The J segment lost 7 bases and the V segment lost 6 bases, leaving 7 bases of the junction unmatched. The CDR3 consists of 15 residues. From germline, CDR1 is MRHNA and CDR2 SNTAGT. CDR3 nucleotides: TGTGCCAGCAGGCCGACTAGCGGGAGTCTAAATGAGCAGTTCTTC. Amino acids: CASRPTSGSLNEQFF.

V gene TRBV23-1 combines with J gene TRBJ2-1; maybe TRBD1 (6 bases). TRBV23-1 is known as an ORF, though its function is uncertain. V gave up 4 bases and J gave up 4 bases, with 14 bases separating them. The CDR3 extends over 15 amino acids. Here the CDR3 DNA reads TGCGCCAGCAGTCCGACCGGGACAACATACAATGAGCAGTTCTTC. It is translated as CASSPTGTTYNEQFF.

The J gene is TRBJ2-5, the V gene TRBV6-5; D not resolved. In germline, CDR1 is MNHEY, CDR2 SVGAGI. V was shortened by 0 bases and J by 3 bases, with 5 bases between the two germline ends. The CDR3 length is 13 residues. Here the CDR3 reads CASSYSTEETQYF. The CDR3 DNA is TGTGCCAGCAGTTACTCGACGGAAGAGACCCAGTACTTC.

This clone was recorded once. The rearrangement links TRBV19 to TRBJ2-1; maybe TRBD2 (5 bases). The CDR3 loop spans 18 amino acids. Deletions cut 1 base from V and 0 bases from J, with 16 bases between. Germline values: CDR1 LNHDA, CDR2 SQIVND (reference sequence). In nucleotides, the CDR3 is TGTGCCAGTAGTATAGGTGTTGTCTTGGGGAGCTCCTACAATGAGCAGTTCTTC. It is translated as CASSIGVVLGSSYNEQFF.

The genes are TRBV25-1 and TRBJ2-3; TRBD1 agrees at 7 bases. Germline V lookup: CDR1 MGHDK, CDR2 SYGVNS. Unmatched junction bases numbered 6, after V lost 3 bases and J lost 0 bases. This CDR3 is 16 amino acids long. Written as DNA, the CDR3 is TGTGCCAGCAGTGACCGGACAGGCCCTAGCACAGATACGCAGTATTTT. As protein: CASSDRTGPSTDTQYF.

This chain connects TRBV30 to TRBJ2-3; D is undetermined. The CDR3 loop spans 15 amino acids. V was shortened by 3 bases and J by 1 base, with 14 bases between the two germline ends. The germline CDR1 and CDR2 sequences are GTSNPN and SVGIG (reference sequence). In DNA form, the CDR3 reads TGTGCCTGGAGACTCGGCCTAGGTCGCACAGATACGCAGTATTTT. Protein product: CAWRLGLGRTDTQYF.

The genes are TRBV4-3 and TRBJ1-5; D remains unclear. Trimming shortened V by 1 base and J by 5 bases, and 9 bases separated the two germline ends. This CDR3 spans 14 amino acids. Germline V CDR1 and CDR2: LGHNA, YSLEER. Written as DNA, the CDR3 is TGCGCCAGCAGCCAAGGCCGGGGTTATCAGCCCCAGCATTTT. As protein: CASSQGRGYQPQHF.

This clone has a single count. Other DNA sequences in this specimen translate into the identical CDR3. The chain joins TRBV18 to TRBJ2-3; TRBD2 aligns across 12 bases. Germline CDR1 and CDR2: KGHSH and LQKENI. The J segment lost 5 bases and the V segment lost 6 bases, leaving 3 bases of the junction unmatched. CDR3 size: 14 residues. The CDR3 DNA is TGTGCCAGCTCCGGACTAGCGGGATTAGATACGCAGTATTTT. It specifies CASSGLAGLDTQYF.

The chain recombines TRBV7-9 with TRBJ2-3; D possibly corresponds to TRBD1 (5 bases). Trimming shortened V by 7 bases and J by 5 bases, and 16 bases separated the two germline ends. The CDR3 runs to 14 residues. Looked up from germline, CDR1 is SEHNR and CDR2 is FQNEAQ (reference sequence). CDR3 in amino acids: CASNSRGSGDTQYF. CDR3 DNA: TGTGCCAGCAACTCAAGGGGCTCGGGAGATACGCAGTATTTT.

The rearrangement links TRBV7-3 to TRBJ2-3, with TRBD2 identical over 7 bases. V lost 5 bases to trimming and J lost 2 bases; unmatched junction nucleotides: 7. From germline, CDR1 is SGHTA and CDR2 FQGTGA. The CDR3 covers 15 residues. CDR3 DNA: TGTGCCAGCAGCAAAATAGCGGGCAACACAGATACGCAGTATTTT. The encoded protein is CASSKIAGNTDTQYF.

The V gene is TRBV7-9, the J gene TRBJ2-7; 7 bases line up with TRBD2. The J segment lost 3 bases and the V segment lost 1 base, leaving 6 bases of the junction unmatched. CDR3 length equals 15 residues. The germline V gene has CDR1 SEHNR and CDR2 FQNEAQ (reference sequence). For the CDR3, the DNA is TGTGCCAGCAGCTTAGAAGCCAGCGGGATCTACGAGCAGTACTTC. Protein: CASSLEASGIYEQYF.

The rearrangement joins TRBV11-2 to TRBJ2-3; D gene unclear. There are 14 residues in the CDR3. Germline lookup yields CDR1 SGHAT and CDR2 FQNNGV. V was shortened by 4 bases and J by 4 bases, with 12 bases between the two germline ends. CDR3 loop: CASSSSPPPDTQYF. The CDR3 DNA is TGTGCCAGCAGCTCCTCACCGCCACCAGATACGCAGTATTTT.

This chain links TRBV5-4 with TRBJ2-1; no clear D. Germline CDR1 SGHNT, CDR2 YYREEE (reference sequence). The V and J ends lost 2 bases and 9 bases respectively, with 12 bases between them. The CDR3 extends over 13 amino acids. This CDR3 is CASSFPRPGEQFF. CDR3 nucleotide sequence: TGTGCCAGCAGCTTTCCCCGACCGGGTGAGCAGTTCTTC. Filled out from reference TRBV5-4 and TRBJ2-1, the complete variable domain reads ETGVTQSPTHLIKTRGQQVTLRCSSQSGHNTVSWYQQALGQGPQFIFQYYREEENGRGNFPPRFSGLQFPNYSSELNVNALELDDSALYLCASSFPRPGEQFFGPGTRLTVL.

This rearrangement joins TRBV5-1 to TRBJ2-4, with D perhaps being TRBD1 or TRBD2 (6 bases each). From germline, CDR1 is SGHRS and CDR2 YFSETQ. Deletions cut 1 base from V and 5 bases from J, with 13 bases between. This CDR3 contains 15 residues. CDR3 sequence: CASSLLDGGENIQYF. The CDR3, as DNA: TGCGCCAGCAGCTTGCTGGACGGGGGCGAAAACATTCAGTACTTC. The full variable domain, in which reference TRBV5-1 and TRBJ2-4 provide the parts outside the CDR3, is KAGVTQTPRYLIKTRGQQVTLSCSPISGHRSVSWYQQTPGQGLQFLFEYFSETQRNKGNFPGRFSGRQFSNSRSEMNVSTLELGDSALYLCASSLLDGGENIQYFGAGTRLSVL.

Only one count was recorded for this clone. The CDR3 is CASGIAENTGELFF. The CDR3 DNA sequence: TGTGCCAGCGGGATAGCGGAGAACACCGGGGAGCTGTTTTTT. This rearrangement joins TRBV2 to TRBJ2-2; TRBD2 might be the D (6 bases). V was trimmed by 8 bases and J by 1 base, leaving 11 bases between them. Germline V gene sequence: CDR1 SNHLY, CDR2 FYNNEI. The CDR3 length is 14 residues.

The gene calls are TRBV29-1 and TRBJ2-1; maybe TRBD2 (6 bases). The CDR3 length is 13 residues. Germline V gives CDR1 SQVTM, CDR2 ANQGSEA. V lost 6 bases and J lost 7, with 16 bases in between. CDR3 amino acids: CSVDWTMGNEQFF. The CDR3 DNA is TGCAGCGTCGACTGGACTATGGGGAATGAGCAGTTCTTC.

This chain links TRBV28 with TRBJ2-7, with TRBD2 matching over 10 bases. V gave up 9 bases and J gave up 6 bases; unmatched junction bases: 14. CDR3 size: 15 residues. From germline, CDR1 is MDHEN and CDR2 SYDVKM. The CDR3 sequence: CASLKREGPFREQYF. CDR3 in DNA: TGTGCCAGTCTCAAGCGGGAGGGCCCTTTTCGCGAGCAGTACTTC.

The V gene is TRBV27, the J gene TRBJ2-7, with D uncertain. V lost 8 bases and J lost 9, with 23 bases in between. Per the germline V gene, CDR1 is MNHEY and CDR2 is SMNVEV (reference sequence). This CDR3 has 14 residues. The CDR3 region has the DNA TGTGCCAGCTCTTCCCCTGGGATTCCGGCCCGGCAGTACTTC. It codes for CASSSPGIPARQYF.

This clone was recorded only once. The CDR3 DNA sequence: TGTGCCAGCAGCGCCTACAGGGGTCGGGGAGATACGCAGTATTTT. Protein product: CASSAYRGRGDTQYF. This chain joins TRBV7-9 and TRBJ2-3; 7 bases align to TRBD1. In germline, CDR1 is SEHNR, CDR2 FQNEAQ (reference sequence). The junction had 10 bases not matched to a gene; V was cut back by 5 bases and J by 5 bases. The CDR3 length is 15 residues. Based on the CDR3 plus reference TRBV7-9 and TRBJ2-3, the full variable domain is DTGVSQNPRHKITKRGQNVTFRCDPISEHNRLYWYRQTLGQGPEFLTYFQNEAQLEKSRLLSDRFSAERPKGSFSTLEIQRTEQGDSAMYLCASSAYRGRGDTQYFGPGTRLTVL.

The chain employs TRBV29-1 and TRBJ1-3; no reliable D call. Per germline, CDR1 SQVTM and CDR2 ANQGSEA. The CDR3 has 11 amino acids. Trimming removed 8 bases from V and 3 bases from J, with 8 bases in between. The CDR3 is CSTVFGNTIYF. DNA of the CDR3: TGCAGCACTGTCTTTGGAAACACCATATATTTT.